A selection of T cell receptor beta chains follows, all from one sample in a study of T cell repertoires in ileal Crohn's disease. Some clones are missing from TCRdb's copy, which holds only in-frame ones; the method was immunoSEQ multiplex PCR. Among 13,000 or so clones listed, about two thirds were seen once. Specimen: ileal tissue. Receptors originate from an adult with Crohn's disease. CDR3s include the opening cysteine and the closing phenylalanine or tryptophan. D genes are given only for firm matches. The size field is filled for only some rows; it gives once, few, many or a size class.

D: TRBD1
size: -
J: TRBJ1-1
V: TRBV4-1
CDR3: CASSQYGTGGTEAFF
DNA: TGCGCCAGCAGCCAATACGGGACAGGGGGCACTGAAGCTTTCTTT

D: -
size: -
J: TRBJ2-1
V: TRBV27
CDR3: CASSSQVLTSSYNEQFF
DNA: TGTGCCAGCAGTTCACAAGTCCTGACCTCCTCCTACAATGAGCAGTTCTTC

D: TRBD1
size: few
J: TRBJ1-1
V: TRBV30
CDR3: CAWRITGGAGEAFF
DNA: TGTGCCTGGAGGATAACAGGGGGCGCGGGTGAAGCTTTCTTT

D: TRBD1
size: few
J: TRBJ1-2
V: TRBV19
CDR3: CASSTPGQGKWGYTF
DNA: TGTGCCAGTAGTACTCCGGGACAGGGTAAATGGGGCTACACCTTC

D: -
size: few
J: TRBJ2-7
V: TRBV6-6
CDR3: CASTTSGGETYEQYF
DNA: TGTGCCAGCACTACCTCGGGCGGGGAGACCTACGAGCAGTACTTC

D: TRBD1
size: -
J: TRBJ1-5
V: TRBV2
CDR3: CASIMDRNLNQPQHF
DNA: TGTGCCAGCATTATGGACAGGAATTTAAATCAGCCCCAGCATTTT

D: TRBD2
size: -
J: TRBJ2-1
V: TRBV7-9
CDR3: CASSPQGGGGGSYNEQFF
DNA: TGTGCCAGCAGCCCGCAGGGTGGTGGCGGGGGCTCCTACAATGAGCAGTTCTTC

D: TRBD1
size: -
J: TRBJ1-4
V: TRBV4-1
CDR3: CASSQDKRDSRNEKLFF
DNA: TGCGCCAGCAGCCAAGATAAAAGGGACAGCCGTAATGAAAAACTGTTTTTT

D: TRBD1
size: -
J: TRBJ2-1
V: TRBV5-1
CDR3: CASSSTSGTGSYNEQFF
DNA: TGCGCCAGCAGCTCGACTTCCGGGACAGGCTCCTACAATGAGCAGTTCTTC

D: TRBD1
size: -
J: TRBJ1-4
V: TRBV7-2
CDR3: CASSYQTGGNEKLFF
DNA: TGTGCCAGCAGCTACCAAACAGGGGGTAATGAAAAACTGTTTTTT

D: TRBD2
size: -
J: TRBJ2-5
V: TRBV2
CDR3: CASSPLAGGRETQYF
DNA: TGTGCCAGCAGTCCCTTAGCGGGGGGAAGAGAGACCCAGTACTTC

D: -
size: -
J: TRBJ2-5
V: TRBV6-5
CDR3: CAASSRGQETQYF
DNA: TGTGCCGCGTCGAGTAGGGGGCAAGAGACCCAGTACTTC

D: TRBD1
size: -
J: TRBJ2-7
V: TRBV18
CDR3: CASSPQQDRGHEQYF
DNA: TGTGCCAGCTCACCACAGCAGGACAGGGGCCACGAGCAGTACTTC

D: -
size: few
J: TRBJ2-1
V: TRBV7-2
CDR3: CASSVTRTYNEQFF
DNA: TGTGCCAGCAGCGTGACCCGGACCTACAATGAGCAGTTCTTC

D: -
size: -
J: TRBJ1-1
V: TRBV27
CDR3: CASSPQTVMNTEAFF
DNA: TGTGCCAGCAGTCCCCAGACAGTCATGAACACTGAAGCTTTCTTT

D: TRBD1
size: -
J: TRBJ1-2
V: TRBV5-5
CDR3: CASSLGTGTYGYTF
DNA: TGTGCCAGCAGCTTGGGGACAGGGACTTATGGCTACACCTTC

D: -
size: -
J: TRBJ1-2
V: TRBV19
CDR3: CASSRGYDGYTF
DNA: TGTGCCTCAAGTCGGGGTTATGATGGCTACACCTTC

D: -
size: -
J: TRBJ1-2
V: TRBV15
CDR3: CATSRDTSKGGNYGYTF
DNA: TGTGCCACCAGCAGAGATACATCTAAAGGGGGAAACTATGGCTACACCTTC

D: -
size: -
J: TRBJ1-2
V: TRBV7-9
CDR3: CASSLEDSPGDGYTF
DNA: TGTGCCAGCAGCCTAGAGGACAGTCCGGGGGATGGCTACACCTTC

D: -
size: once
J: TRBJ1-3
V: TRBV19
CDR3: CASSIGRGNTIYF
DNA: TGTGCCAGTAGTATTGGACGCGGAAACACCATATATTTT

D: -
size: -
J: TRBJ2-7
V: TRBV30
CDR3: CAWSMDTSREQYF
DNA: TGTGCCTGGAGCATGGACACTTCGCGCGAGCAGTACTTC

D: TRBD1
size: -
J: TRBJ1-2
V: TRBV19
CDR3: CASSEQTGISKSYGYTF
DNA: TGTGCCAGTAGTGAACAGACAGGGATTAGTAAGTCCTATGGCTACACCTTC

D: TRBD1
size: -
J: TRBJ1-3
V: TRBV28
CDR3: CASSLDRLAGNTIYF
DNA: TGTGCCAGCAGCTTGGACAGGTTGGCTGGAAACACCATATATTTT

D: -
size: -
J: TRBJ2-2
V: TRBV4-1
CDR3: CASRQSGTNTGELFF
DNA: TGCGCCAGCAGACAATCCGGGACGAACACCGGGGAGCTGTTTTTT

D: -
size: medium-sized
J: TRBJ1-2
V: TRBV7-8
CDR3: CASSSSAYGYTF
DNA: TGTGCCAGCAGCTCTAGCGCATATGGCTACACCTTC

D: -
size: -
J: TRBJ1-2
V: TRBV27
CDR3: CASRTASVNYGYTF
DNA: TGTGCCAGCAGGACAGCCTCCGTTAACTATGGCTACACCTTC

D: -
size: -
J: TRBJ2-2
V: TRBV5-1
CDR3: CASSPGSGANTGELFF
DNA: TGCGCCAGCAGCCCCGGATCAGGAGCGAACACCGGGGAGCTGTTTTTT

D: -
size: once
J: TRBJ2-5
V: TRBV18
CDR3: CASSPQKGAEETQYF
DNA: TGTGCCAGCTCACCACAAAAGGGAGCGGAAGAGACCCAGTACTTC

D: -
size: -
J: TRBJ2-2
V: TRBV7-6
CDR3: CASSLAELNTGELFF
DNA: TGTGCCAGCAGCTTAGCGGAATTGAACACCGGGGAGCTGTTTTTT

D: -
size: -
J: TRBJ2-7
V: TRBV6-5
CDR3: CASSQGRHAYEQYF
DNA: TGTGCCAGCAGTCAGGGACGCCATGCCTACGAGCAGTACTTC

D: -
size: -
J: TRBJ1-1
V: TRBV7-8
CDR3: CASSLYLYEAFF
DNA: TGTGCCAGCAGCTTATACCTCTATGAAGCTTTCTTT

D: TRBD1
size: -
J: TRBJ1-1
V: TRBV6-5
CDR3: CASSFSRGRLAFF
DNA: TGTGCCAGCAGTTTCTCAAGGGGGCGCTTAGCTTTCTTT

D: TRBD1
size: -
J: TRBJ1-1
V: TRBV9
CDR3: CASSGTGFGNTEAFF
DNA: TGTGCCAGCAGCGGGACAGGGTTCGGGAACACTGAAGCTTTCTTT

D: TRBD1
size: few
J: TRBJ1-1
V: TRBV28
CDR3: CASSLQGVYLRTEAFF
DNA: TGTGCCAGCAGTCTACAGGGGGTATATTTACGGACTGAAGCTTTCTTT

D: TRBD1
size: -
J: TRBJ1-2
V: TRBV5-1
CDR3: CASSSTGLDYGYTF
DNA: TGCGCCAGCAGCTCGACAGGGTTGGACTATGGCTACACCTTC

D: -
size: once
J: TRBJ2-1
V: TRBV5-6
CDR3: CASSFGTLYNEQFF
DNA: TGTGCCAGCAGCTTCGGGACACTTTACAATGAGCAGTTCTTC

D: TRBD1
size: -
J: TRBJ1-2
V: TRBV5-1
CDR3: CASSTGDGYGYTF
DNA: TGCGCCAGCAGCACAGGGGATGGCTATGGCTACACCTTC

D: TRBD2
size: -
J: TRBJ2-5
V: TRBV5-1
CDR3: CASSIAGGPGETQYF
DNA: TGCGCCAGCAGCATAGCGGGGGGGCCGGGAGAGACCCAGTACTTC

D: -
size: -
J: TRBJ2-7
V: TRBV4-1
CDR3: CASSQILDANEQYF
DNA: TGCGCCAGCAGCCAGATTTTGGACGCTAACGAGCAGTACTTC

D: -
size: -
J: TRBJ1-4
V: TRBV6-6
CDR3: CATGGDANEKLFF
DNA: TGTGCCACTGGAGGGGATGCTAATGAAAAACTGTTTTTT

D: -
size: few
J: TRBJ2-2
V: TRBV7-3
CDR3: CASSLMAGDSTGELFF
DNA: TGTGCCAGCAGCTTAATGGCAGGGGACTCCACCGGGGAGCTGTTTTTT

D: -
size: -
J: TRBJ1-1
V: TRBV21-1
CDR3: CASSTERGQDTEAFF
DNA: TGTGCCAGCAGCACCGAAAGGGGGCAGGACACTGAAGCTTTCTTT

D: TRBD2
size: -
J: TRBJ2-1
V: TRBV6-1
CDR3: CASRPPAGGNEQFF
DNA: TGTGCCAGCAGACCCCCCGCGGGGGGGAATGAGCAGTTCTTC

D: TRBD1
size: -
J: TRBJ1-6
V: TRBV5-1
CDR3: CASSSSPGTGINSPLHF
DNA: TGCGCCAGCAGCTCAAGTCCCGGGACAGGGATCAATTCACCCCTCCACTTT

D: TRBD2
size: -
J: TRBJ2-7
V: TRBV19
CDR3: CASSIDDGGAICYEQYF
DNA: TGTGCCAGTAGTATAGATGACGGGGGGGCCATTTGCTACGAGCAGTACTTC

D: -
size: medium-sized
J: TRBJ1-2
V: TRBV2
CDR3: CASSEVDTQGVYGYTF
DNA: TGTGCCAGCAGTGAAGTGGATACACAGGGCGTCTATGGCTACACCTTC

D: TRBD1
size: medium-sized
J: TRBJ2-1
V: TRBV6-5
CDR3: CASTRGQGVYNEQFF
DNA: TGTGCCAGCACCAGAGGACAGGGGGTCTACAATGAGCAGTTCTTC

D: -
size: -
J: TRBJ2-6
V: TRBV15
CDR3: CATSRGPGSGANVLTF
DNA: TGTGCCACCAGCAGGGGACCAGGCTCTGGGGCCAACGTCCTGACTTTC